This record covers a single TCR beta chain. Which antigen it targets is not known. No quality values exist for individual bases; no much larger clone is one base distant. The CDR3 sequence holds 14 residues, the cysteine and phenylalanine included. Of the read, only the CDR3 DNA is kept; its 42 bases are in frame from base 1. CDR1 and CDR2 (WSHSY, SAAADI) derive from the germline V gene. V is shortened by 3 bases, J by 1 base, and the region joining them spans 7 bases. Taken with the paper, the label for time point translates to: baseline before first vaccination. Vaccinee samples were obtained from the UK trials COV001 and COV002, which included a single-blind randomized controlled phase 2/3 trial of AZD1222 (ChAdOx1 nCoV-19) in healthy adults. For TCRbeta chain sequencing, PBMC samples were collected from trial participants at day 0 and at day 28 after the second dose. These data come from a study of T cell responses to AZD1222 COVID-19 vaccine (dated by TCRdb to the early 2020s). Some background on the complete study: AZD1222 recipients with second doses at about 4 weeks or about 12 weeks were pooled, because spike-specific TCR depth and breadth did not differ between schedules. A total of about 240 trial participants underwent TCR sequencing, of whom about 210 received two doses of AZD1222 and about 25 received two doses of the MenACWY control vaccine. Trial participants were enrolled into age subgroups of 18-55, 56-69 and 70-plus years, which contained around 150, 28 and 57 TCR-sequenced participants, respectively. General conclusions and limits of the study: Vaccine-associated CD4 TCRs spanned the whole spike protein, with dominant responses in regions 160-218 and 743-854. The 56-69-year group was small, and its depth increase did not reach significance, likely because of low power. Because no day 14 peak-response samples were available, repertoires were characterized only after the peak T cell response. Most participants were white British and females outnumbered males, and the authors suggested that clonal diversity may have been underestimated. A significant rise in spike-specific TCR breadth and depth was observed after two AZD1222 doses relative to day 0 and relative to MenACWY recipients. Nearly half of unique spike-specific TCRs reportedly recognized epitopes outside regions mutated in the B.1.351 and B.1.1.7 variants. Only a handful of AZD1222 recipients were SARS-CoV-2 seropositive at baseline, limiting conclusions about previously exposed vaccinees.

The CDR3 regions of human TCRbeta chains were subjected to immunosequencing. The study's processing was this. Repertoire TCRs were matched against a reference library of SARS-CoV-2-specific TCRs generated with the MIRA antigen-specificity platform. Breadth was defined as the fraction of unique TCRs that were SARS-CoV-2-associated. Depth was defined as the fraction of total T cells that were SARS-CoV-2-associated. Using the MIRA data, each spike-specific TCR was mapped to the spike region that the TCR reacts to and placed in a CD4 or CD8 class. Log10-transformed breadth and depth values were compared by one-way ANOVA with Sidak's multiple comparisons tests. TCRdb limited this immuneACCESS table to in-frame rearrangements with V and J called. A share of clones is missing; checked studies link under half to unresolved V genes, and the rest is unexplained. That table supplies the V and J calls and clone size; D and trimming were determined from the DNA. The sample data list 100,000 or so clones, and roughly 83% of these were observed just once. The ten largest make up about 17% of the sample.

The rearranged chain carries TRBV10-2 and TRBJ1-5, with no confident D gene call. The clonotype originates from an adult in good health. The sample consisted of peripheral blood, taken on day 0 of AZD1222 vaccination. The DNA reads TGCGCCAGCAGTGATGTGGGGAGCAATCAGCCCCAGCATTTT. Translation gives CASSDVGSNQPQHF.